This T cell receptor beta chain was sequenced during a study of shared clonotypes between healthy human individuals. CD45RO-negative, CCR7-selected cells formed the naive CD8 fraction, which excluded terminally differentiated effector memory CD45RA+ cells. Only in-frame clones appear in the TCRdb table, and some are missing; sequencing was by immunoSEQ multiplex PCR. The repertoire holds some 2.1 million clones, about 95% seen once, with more than 0.95% in the top ten. Per the germline V gene, CDR1 is LGHNA and CDR2 is YNFKEQ. V lost 1 base and J 5 bases, leaving 18 bases between the germline ends. The CDR3 is 16 residues long.

The sample consisted of naive CD8+ T cells sorted from blood. This TCR was sampled from a man in his late teens or twenties in good health. This chain connects TRBV4-2 to TRBJ2-7; D tentatively fits TRBD1 or TRBD2 (7 bases each). This CDR3 reads CASSQGQGEGSDEQYF. The CDR3 DNA is TGTGCCAGCAGCCAAGGCCAGGGGGAGGGATCGGACGAGCAGTACTTC.